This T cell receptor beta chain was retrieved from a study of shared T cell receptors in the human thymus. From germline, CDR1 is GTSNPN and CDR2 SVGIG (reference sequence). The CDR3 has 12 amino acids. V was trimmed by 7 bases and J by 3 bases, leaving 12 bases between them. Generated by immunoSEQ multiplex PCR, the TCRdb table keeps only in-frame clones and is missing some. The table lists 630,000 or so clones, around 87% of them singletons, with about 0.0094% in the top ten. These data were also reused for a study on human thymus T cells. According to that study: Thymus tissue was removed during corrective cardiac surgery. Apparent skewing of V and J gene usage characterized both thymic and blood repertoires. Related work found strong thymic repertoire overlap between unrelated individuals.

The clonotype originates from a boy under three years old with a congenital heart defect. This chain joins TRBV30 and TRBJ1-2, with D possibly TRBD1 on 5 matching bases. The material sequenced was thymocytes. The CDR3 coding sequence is TGTGCCTCACAGGACGGCCACTATGGCTACACCTTC. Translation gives CASQDGHYGYTF.